A single sample is the source of the 20 T cell receptor beta chains below, sequenced in a study of T cell repertoires in cytomegalovirus infection. TCRdb recomputed calls from the reads with MiXCR, one row per CDR3 protein. Here the sample spans some 180,000 distinct CDR3 sequences, 15% to 20% being singletons. The material sequenced was PBMCs. The source is a human donor in good health (CMV status not recorded). Some clones in this sample may be carry-over from other donors' samples.

Ten or more counts support this clonotype. One end of the junction does not line up with germline, which may come from a read error. The chain has TRBV7-7 and TRBJ2-3; the D is unclear. This CDR3 comprises 13 residues. Germline values: CDR1 SSHAT, CDR2 FNYEAQ (reference sequence). The CDR3 spells CASSITWTDTQYF. The CDR3 bases are TGTGCTAGCAGCATCACCTGGACAGATACGCAGTATTTT.

This clonotype has just a few counts. The chain uses TRBV20-1 and TRBJ2-1, with TRBD2 matching over 7 bases. This CDR3 comprises 15 residues. Germline lookup yields CDR1 DFQATT and CDR2 SNEGSKA (reference sequence). With 6 bases clipped from V and 4 bases from J, the junction kept 12 bases outside the gene matches. The CDR3 region is CSALRPGLPYNEQFF. The CDR3 DNA is TGCAGTGCCCTCCGTCCGGGACTACCTTACAATGAGCAGTTCTTC.

The CDR3 DNA follows: TGCAGTGCTAGAGTACAGGGGAGCTCTGGAAACACCATATATTTT. This sequence encodes CSARVQGSSGNTIYF. The V and J genes are TRBV20-1 and TRBJ1-3; 7 nucleotides line up with TRBD1. Germline values: CDR1 DFQATT, CDR2 SNEGSKA (reference sequence). The CDR3 is 15 residues long. V was pared by 1 base and J by 0 bases, with 3 bases of the junction left unmatched.

V is TRBV28 and J is TRBJ2-7, with D perhaps given as TRBD1 or TRBD2 (5 bases each). The V end lost 4 bases, the J end lost 0 bases, and 10 bases lay between the germline ends. CDR1 is MDHEN, CDR2 SYDVKM, per germline. This CDR3 is 14 amino acids long. The CDR3 DNA reads as TGTGCCAGCAGTTCGGGACGGATCTCCTACGAGCAGTACTTC. Translated, it gives CASSSGRISYEQYF. The variable domain in full, with the rest retrieved from reference TRBV28 and TRBJ2-7, is DVKVTQSSRYLVKRTGEKVFLECVQDMDHENMFWYRQDPGLGLRLIYFSYDVKMKEKGDIPEGYSVSREKKERFSLILESASTNQTSMYLCASSSGRISYEQYFGPGTRLTVT.

This clonotype has just a few counts. V gene TRBV5-4 combines with J gene TRBJ1-6; D is uncertain. The germline CDR1 and CDR2 sequences are SGHNT and YYREEE (reference sequence). V was cut by 4 bases and J by 9 bases, with 17 bases left in between. The CDR3 is made up of 15 amino acids. The CDR3, as DNA: TGTGCCAGCAGCCTGAACAACCCGGCGGGTTCACCCCTCCACTTT. Translating gives CASSLNNPAGSPLHF.

This clonotype has a count of ten or more. V and J are TRBV5-1 and TRBJ2-1, with 7 positions matching TRBD2. Trimming cost V 4 bases and J 8 bases; bases outside gene matches: 6. Germline CDR1 SGHRS, CDR2 YFSETQ. CDR3 size: 13 residues. In DNA, the CDR3 is TGCGCCAGCAGCCCCCTGGGGGGGGATGAGCAGTTCTTC. Translation gives CASSPLGGDEQFF.

This clonotype occurred many times. The chain links TRBV7-2 to TRBJ2-1; D could derive from TRBD1 or TRBD2 (5 bases each). The V and J ends lost 5 bases and 6 bases respectively, with 17 bases between them. This CDR3 contains 15 residues. The germline gives CDR1 SGHTA, CDR2 FQGNSA. The CDR3 coding sequence is TGTGCCAGCAGCGCCGGGACCGAGGGGTTCAATGAGCAGTTCTTC. Its protein product is CASSAGTEGFNEQFF.

This clonotype occurred many times. For the CDR3, the DNA is TGTGCCAGCAGCCCTGGCGGGTTCGGGGCCAACGTCCTGACTTTC. Protein product: CASSPGGFGANVLTF. The chain links TRBV7-6 to TRBJ2-6, with a tentative D call TRBD2 (5 bases). The germline V gene has CDR1 SGHVS and CDR2 FNYEAQ. Between the trimmed V and J ends, which lost 5 bases and 4 bases, there was a span of 12 bases. The CDR3 extends over 15 amino acids.

This clonotype appeared many times. The chain combines TRBV12-3 or TRBV12-4 with TRBJ1-2; a possible D gene is TRBD1 (5 bases). The CDR3 runs 14 residues. Trimming took off 5 bases at V and 3 bases at J, with 13 bases between the two ends. CDR3 sequence (DNA): TGTGCCAGCAGTACCCGGACAAACTACTATGGCTACACCTTC. The encoded protein is CASSTRTNYYGYTF.

The CDR3 reads CASSPPSRGFTDTQYF. Here the CDR3 DNA reads TGTGCCAGCTCACCACCGTCCAGGGGATTCACAGATACGCAGTATTTT. The J gene is TRBJ2-3, the V gene TRBV18, with a weak D call TRBD1 (6 bases). Germline V lookup: CDR1 KGHSH, CDR2 LQKENI. Trimming cost V 0 bases and J 2 bases, with 12 bases left between them. The CDR3 totals 16 residues.

This clonotype was counted between two and nine times. This chain links TRBV7-6 with TRBJ2-7, with a possible D match to TRBD1 (5 bases). The CDR3 covers 13 residues. The V gene lost 5 bases and the J gene lost 3 bases, with 11 bases spanning the gap. Germline CDR1 and CDR2: SGHVS and FNYEAQ. CDR3 in DNA: TGTGCCAGCAGCCCCTCCGACAGCTACGAGCAGTACTTC. It translates to CASSPSDSYEQYF.

This clonotype has at least ten counts. This sequence joins TRBV7-6 and TRBJ2-7; D might be TRBD2 (7 bases). The germline V gene encodes CDR1 SGHVS and CDR2 FNYEAQ. This CDR3 is 14 amino acids long. V was trimmed by 5 bases and J by 4 bases, leaving 15 bases between them. The CDR3 DNA sequence: TGTGCCAGCAGCCCGGGGGGTACAGGGTACGAGCAGTACTTC. The encoded protein is CASSPGGTGYEQYF.

This chain uses TRBV25-1 with TRBJ1-2, with a tentative D call TRBD1 (6 bases). V lost 5 bases and J 2 bases, leaving 12 bases between the germline ends. Per the germline V gene, CDR1 is MGHDK and CDR2 is SYGVNS. This CDR3 region has 14 residues. The CDR3 loop is CASSTRQANYGYTF. CDR3 sequence (DNA): TGTGCCAGCAGTACCCGACAGGCCAACTATGGCTACACCTTC.

The rearrangement links TRBV29-1 to TRBJ2-4, with 8 bases lining up with TRBD2. The V segment lost 0 bases and the J segment 0 bases; nucleotides outside the gene matches: 10. This CDR3 is 18 amino acids long. Germline-derived CDR1 and CDR2 are SQVTM and ANQGSEA. CDR3 sequence reads: CSVEDSSGSSLAKNIQYF. The CDR3 nucleotides are TGCAGCGTTGAAGATTCCAGCGGGAGCTCTCTAGCCAAAAACATTCAGTACTTC.

This clonotype was seen more than once but under ten times. V is TRBV5-1 and J is TRBJ2-7, with 9 bases identical to TRBD1. The CDR3 is 16 residues long. The germline CDR1 and CDR2 sequences are SGHRS and YFSETQ. V shed 3 bases, J shed 4 bases, and the junction held 11 bases outside the gene matches. CDR3 bases: TGCGCCAGCAGCTCCACGACAGGGGGATCTTCTTACGAGCAGTACTTC. Protein: CASSSTTGGSSYEQYF.

Note on this clonotype: At one of its ends the junction is not consistent with the germline gene, which may arise from a read error. V and J are TRBV5-4 and TRBJ2-3; 10 bases match TRBD2. The CDR3 is 17 amino acids. Germline assignment: CDR1 SGHNT and CDR2 YYREEE (reference sequence). The CDR3 DNA is TGTACCAGCAGCTCCCCCGGTGCTAGCGGGAGTCAAGATACGCAGTATTTT. It specifies CTSSSPGASGSQDTQYF. Using reference TRBV5-4 and TRBJ2-3 for the parts outside the CDR3, the full variable domain is ETGVTQSPTHLIKTRGQQVTLRCSSQSGHNTVSWYQQALGQGPQFIFQYYREEENGRGNFPPRFSGLQFPNYSSELNVNALELDDSALYLCTSSSPGASGSQDTQYFGPGTRLTVL.

The V call is TRBV7-9, the J call TRBJ2-1, with D possibly matching TRBD1 (6 bases). The length of the CDR3 is 16 residues. Trimming took 5 bases from V and 3 from J, leaving 17 bases between them. Germline CDR1 SEHNR, CDR2 FQNEAQ (reference sequence). The CDR3 DNA reads TGTGCCAGCAGCCTAGAACGGACAGTGCTCTACAATGAGCAGTTCTTC. It specifies CASSLERTVLYNEQFF.

This clonotype was counted a few times. V usage is TRBV28 and J usage is TRBJ2-1; no clear D. CDR1 and CDR2 from the germline V gene are MDHEN and SYDVKM. V lost 3 bases, J lost 7 bases, and 16 bases lay in between. The CDR3 consists of 15 residues. The CDR3 region is CASSFQMGSSNEQFF. The CDR3 nucleotides read TGTGCCAGCAGTTTTCAGATGGGATCCAGTAATGAGCAGTTCTTC.

The table lists this clonotype with a few counts. V is TRBV29-1 and J is TRBJ2-1; 7 bases are a match to TRBD1. The trim removed 6 bases at V and 6 bases at J, leaving 5 bases unmatched. The CDR3 spans 12 residues. Germline V gene data show CDR1 as SQVTM and CDR2 as ANQGSEA. The CDR3 DNA sequence: TGCAGCGTCCGGGACAGCCCCAATGAGCAGTTCTTC. Translating it yields CSVRDSPNEQFF.

Many counts were recorded for this clonotype. The V and J genes are TRBV11-3 and TRBJ2-7, with 11 bases identical to TRBD2. The CDR3 is 16 residues long. CDR1 is SGHNT and CDR2 is YENEEA in the germline V gene. The V gene end was trimmed by 5 bases and the J gene end by 3 bases; junction bases not matched to a gene: 9. The CDR3 region is CASSRTGTSGDYEQYF. The CDR3 DNA is TGTGCCAGCAGCCGCACCGGGACTAGCGGCGACTACGAGCAGTACTTC.